The 27 T cell receptor beta chains presented below share a single source sample, sequenced in a study of T cells in Graves' hyperthyroidism and ophthalmopathy. Regions amplified from RNA transcripts were the TCR beta CDR3 regions. When the TCR CDR3 underwent first-round RT-PCR, the HTBI primer set was used. TCRdb re-called the multiplex PCR reads through MiXCR, storing one row per CDR3 protein. The sample has hundreds of thousands of distinct CDR3 sequences, 30% to 40% seen once. Sequenced input: blood. All receptors come from a woman aged 40-49 years with Graves' hyperthyroidism.

This clonotype has a count of ten or more. The CDR3 does not end in the conserved phenylalanine or tryptophan, so this is likely a read error. No DNA is shown, since the ends of the CDR3 on it are uncertain; the CDR3 is the one TCRdb lists. The chain uses TRBV9 and TRBJ2-7; TRBD2 is the table's D call, not checked against the DNA. The germline V gene encodes CDR1 SGDLS and CDR2 YYNGEE. The CDR3 extends over 13 residues, inclusive of both ends. The CDR3 protein is CASSVEPAGTLIY.

The genes are TRBV29-1 and TRBJ1-2; D unresolved. Germline V gene sequence: CDR1 SQVTM, CDR2 ANQGSEA. CDR3 length: 13 residues. V dropped 3 bases and J dropped 5 bases, with 13 bases sitting between them. In nucleotides, the CDR3 is TGCAGCGTTGAGACGGACGGGTATTATGGCTACACCTTC. Its protein is CSVETDGYYGYTF.

The chain carries TRBV5-1 and TRBJ2-5; the D gene is possibly TRBD2 (5 bases). Trimming stripped 4 bases from V and 9 bases from J, with 13 bases between. Germline V gives CDR1 SGHRS, CDR2 YFSETQ. The CDR3 is 12 residues long. The CDR3 spells CASSQGIGAQYF. The CDR3 DNA sequence: TGCGCCAGCAGCCAAGGAATCGGGGCCCAGTACTTC.

This clonotype was seen at least ten times. This chain joins TRBV5-1 and TRBJ2-7; 7 bases fit TRBD1. The trim removed 4 bases at V and 7 bases at J, leaving 11 bases unmatched. Germline CDR1 reads SGHRS; CDR2 reads YFSETQ. This CDR3 is built from 14 residues. The CDR3 loop is CASSLGQVGGEQYF. CDR3 DNA sequence: TGCGCCAGCAGCCTTGGACAGGTAGGAGGAGAGCAGTACTTC.

As regards this clonotype: No conserved phenylalanine or tryptophan ends this CDR3, so it is likely a read error. No DNA is shown, since the ends of the CDR3 on it are uncertain; the CDR3 is the one TCRdb lists. The chain is built from TRBV12-3 or TRBV12-4 and TRBJ1-4; no DNA check was done on the table's D call, TRBD1. The CDR3 contains 12 residues when both ends are counted. CDR3 in amino acids: CASSSRMTGGIS.

J is TRBJ1-2 and V is TRBV6-6; TRBD1 matches at 8 bases. CDR1 is MNHNY, CDR2 SVGAGI, per germline (reference sequence). This CDR3 comprises 14 residues. V trimming: 2 bases; J trimming: 8 bases; junction bases outside the gene matches: 7. CDR3 nucleotide sequence: TGTGCCAGCAGTTACATTGCAGGGGGCGAGGGCTACACCTTC. It specifies CASSYIAGGEGYTF.

This sequence joins TRBV13 and TRBJ2-7, with 8 nucleotides matching TRBD2. V shed 5 bases, J shed 1 base, and the junction held 4 bases outside the gene matches. CDR3 length: 14 amino acids. Germline values: CDR1 PRHDT, CDR2 FYEKMQ (reference sequence). The CDR3 loop is CASSIRGGSYEQYF. CDR3 nucleotide sequence: TGTGCCAGCAGCATCCGGGGGGGGTCCTACGAGCAGTACTTC.

This clonotype came up many times. The chain carries TRBV7-3 and TRBJ2-7; 8 positions agree with TRBD1. J lost 3 bases, V lost 3 bases, and 4 bases had no gene match. There are 14 residues in the CDR3. Germline V gene lookup returns CDR1 SGHTA and CDR2 FQGTGA. CDR3 nucleotides: TGTGCCAGCAGCTTTTTAGACAGGGGCTACGAGCAGTACTTC. Protein sequence: CASSFLDRGYEQYF. The whole variable domain, remainder taken from reference TRBV7-3 and TRBJ2-7, is GAGVSQTPSNKVTEKGKYVELRCDPISGHTALYWYRQSLGQGPEFLIYFQGTGAADDSGLPNDRFFAVRPEGSVSTLKIQRTERGDSAVYLCASSFLDRGYEQYFGPGTRLTVT.

In its sample, this clonotype was seen many times. The chain carries TRBV6-1 and TRBJ1-2; no clear D. The germline V and J ends were trimmed by 6 bases and 8 bases, with 16 bases remaining between them. The CDR3 totals 13 residues. Germline CDR1 is MNHNS and CDR2 is SASEGT. This CDR3 reads CASSSRWDLGYTF. Written as DNA, the CDR3 is TGTGCCAGCAGCTCCAGGTGGGATTTGGGCTACACCTTC.

The chain uses TRBV20-1 and TRBJ2-6, with D possibly being TRBD2 (5 bases). Germline V gene data show CDR1 as DFQATT and CDR2 as SNEGSKA (reference sequence). Trimming removed 4 bases at V and 0 bases at J, with 10 bases between. This CDR3 is 15 amino acids long. The chain's CDR3 is CSAIGLGSGANVLTF. CDR3 DNA: TGCAGTGCTATTGGACTGGGCTCTGGGGCCAACGTCCTGACTTTC.

V usage is TRBV10-3 and J usage is TRBJ2-5, with D possibly TRBD2 on 6 matching bases. Per the germline V gene, CDR1 is ENHRY and CDR2 is SYGVKD. This CDR3 is 13 amino acids long. Trimming took 2 bases from V and 3 from J, leaving 7 bases between them. The CDR3: CAISEIAEETQYF. The CDR3 region has the DNA TGTGCCATCAGTGAGATAGCGGAAGAGACCCAGTACTTC.

This clonotype was seen ten or more times. The chain has TRBV7-2 and TRBJ1-5; no reliable D call. CDR3 length: 15 amino acids. The V end lost 4 bases, the J end lost 1 base, and 11 bases lay between the germline ends. CDR1 and CDR2 from the germline V gene are SGHTA and FQGNSA. CDR3 sequence (DNA): TGTGCCAGCAGCTCCATAGGGTCGAGCAATCAGCCCCAGCATTTT. Its translation is CASSSIGSSNQPQHF.

For this clonotype: The DNA is omitted, as the CDR3 cannot be located on it reliably, and the CDR3 follows TCRdb's listing. The chain combines TRBV28 with TRBJ2-2; the table's TRBD1 call for D was not verified on the DNA. Looked up from germline, CDR1 is MDHEN and CDR2 is SYDVKM. Both ends counted, the CDR3 spans 24 residues. CDR3 protein: CASSVFGSGANVLTFGAGTGELFF.

This clonotype came up many times. In DNA form, the CDR3 reads TGCAGCGCTGTATCCCCCAGTCTCGGAGCTTTCTTT. This codes for CSAVSPSLGAFF. The J gene is TRBJ1-1, the V gene TRBV29-1; D not certain. Per the germline V gene, CDR1 is SQVTM and CDR2 is ANQGSEA. Trimming removed 7 bases from V and 10 bases from J, with 19 bases in between. The length of the CDR3 is 12 residues.

This clonotype has more than one count but fewer than ten. The CDR3 region is CASSHPPGQGSVGSTEQYF. CDR3 bases: TGCGCCAGCAGCCACCCCCCGGGACAGGGCTCCGTTGGGTCGACCGAGCAGTACTTC. This rearrangement joins TRBV4-3 to TRBJ2-7; 9 bases match TRBD1. The CDR3 loop spans 19 amino acids. V lost 3 bases and J lost 6; bases outside the gene matches: 21. The germline gives CDR1 LGHNA, CDR2 YSLEER.

This clonotype was recorded a few times. The rearrangement joins TRBV7-9 to TRBJ1-2; TRBD1 agrees at 7 bases. The J segment lost 4 bases and the V segment lost 3 bases, leaving 14 bases of the junction unmatched. There are 17 residues in the CDR3. Per the germline V gene, CDR1 is SEHNR and CDR2 is FQNEAQ (reference sequence). This chain's CDR3 is CASSFAGGSLLGYGYTF. CDR3 sequence (DNA): TGTGCCAGCAGCTTCGCAGGGGGGTCCCTTCTAGGCTATGGCTACACCTTC.

This clonotype was picked up many times. The rearrangement joins TRBV20-1 to TRBJ1-6, with D maybe TRBD1 (6 bases). This CDR3 is built from 14 residues. The germline V gene encodes CDR1 DFQATT and CDR2 SNEGSKA (reference sequence). The V and J ends lost 5 bases and 8 bases respectively, with 16 bases between them. The CDR3 protein is CSAERGARDSPLHF. CDR3 DNA sequence: TGCAGTGCTGAAAGGGGGGCTCGAGATTCACCCCTCCACTTT.

This clonotype was seen repeatedly, ten times or more. The chain is built from TRBV29-1 and TRBJ1-3, with no clear D. V was clipped by 8 bases and J by 3 bases, with 8 bases between them. Germline CDR1 reads SQVTM; CDR2 reads ANQGSEA. CDR3 length: 11 amino acids. The CDR3 nucleotides are TGCAGCCTACTCCTTGGAAACACCATATATTTT. Translating gives CSLLLGNTIYF.

The rearrangement links TRBV14 to TRBJ2-3, with D tentatively TRBD1 (5 bases). V shed 0 bases and J shed 2 bases, with 12 bases lying between them. Germline CDR1 SGHDN, CDR2 FVKESK. The CDR3 consists of 16 residues. The CDR3 bases are TGTGCCAGCAGCCAAGAGGAGTGGGGCTTCACAGATACGCAGTATTTT. This gives the protein CASSQEEWGFTDTQYF.

Only a few counts were recorded for this clonotype. The chain joins TRBV7-2 to TRBJ2-7; 13 bases map to TRBD2. Looked up from germline, CDR1 is SGHTA and CDR2 is FQGNSA. CDR3 length: 16 amino acids. The junction had 6 bases not matched to a gene; V was cut back by 6 bases and J by 1 base. This chain's CDR3 is CASSRGLAGTSYEQYF. In nucleotides, the CDR3 is TGTGCCAGCAGTCGGGGACTAGCGGGAACTTCCTACGAGCAGTACTTC.

The rearrangement links TRBV5-1 to TRBJ2-5; tentatively, D is TRBD2 (5 bases). V lost 6 bases to trimming and J lost 2 bases, with 17 bases between them. This CDR3 is built from 15 residues. Germline V gene lookup returns CDR1 SGHRS and CDR2 YFSETQ. The DNA for the CDR3 is TGCGCCAGCACCTCCGGGGTAACAGAGCAAGAGACCCAGTACTTC. This encodes CASTSGVTEQETQYF.

This clonotype occurred a few times. The V gene is TRBV3-1, the J gene TRBJ1-2; the match to TRBD1 covers 10 bases. Germline CDR1 LGHDT, CDR2 YNNKEL (reference sequence). J was trimmed by 8 bases and V by 1 base; bases with no gene match: 10. CDR3 size: 16 residues. The CDR3 loop is CASSQGLGTGERGYTF. CDR3 sequence (DNA): TGTGCCAGCAGCCAAGGCCTTGGGACAGGGGAACGAGGCTACACCTTC.

The V call is TRBV7-9, the J call TRBJ2-2; TRBD2 aligns across 9 bases. Germline V CDR1 and CDR2: SEHNR, FQNEAQ (reference sequence). V lost 5 bases and J lost 5; bases outside the gene matches: 9. The CDR3 covers 16 residues. This CDR3 reads CASSRGGGAGTGELFF. The CDR3 DNA is TGTGCCAGCAGCCGAGGCGGGGGGGCCGGGACCGGGGAGCTGTTTTTT.

For this clonotype: This may stem from a read error, because a much larger clone lies one nucleotide away. The V gene is TRBV4-1, the J gene TRBJ1-1; D may be TRBD1 (5 bases). Per the germline V gene, CDR1 is MGHRA and CDR2 is YSYEKL. CDR3 length: 15 amino acids. CDR3 amino acids: CAGSQDRDGGESAFF. In nucleotides, the CDR3 is TGCGCCGGCAGCCAAGATCGAGATGGAGGGGAGTCGGCTTTCTTT.

About this clonotype: It may be a read error: a sequence one base away is much more abundant. The chain couples TRBV7-3 to TRBJ1-4; D is unclear. This CDR3 comprises 14 residues. Germline-derived CDR1 and CDR2 are SGHTA and FQGTGA. The ends were cut back, 4 bases at V and 5 bases at J, with 11 bases in the middle. The CDR3 region has the DNA TGTGCCAGCAGCTCGCCGGCCTTCAATGAAAAACTGTTTTTT. Its protein product is CASSSPAFNEKLFF.

The V call is TRBV29-1, the J call TRBJ2-7; D uncertain. Per the germline V gene, CDR1 is SQVTM and CDR2 is ANQGSEA. The V end was cut by 8 bases, the J end by 0 bases, with 14 bases between. The CDR3 sequence is 13 residues long. The CDR3 DNA reads TGCAGCCAAGATTGGGGTACCTCCTACGAGCAGTACTTC. It encodes CSQDWGTSYEQYF.

The chain combines TRBV6-5 with TRBJ1-3, with 8 positions matching TRBD1. This CDR3 region has 17 residues. Germline CDR1 and CDR2: MNHEY and SVGAGI. Germline trimming cut 6 bases from V and 1 base from J; bases unmatched to any gene: 11. The CDR3 DNA reads as TGTGCCAGCAGCAGACAGGGGCCATATAGATCTGGAAACACCATATATTTT. Protein: CASSRQGPYRSGNTIYF.